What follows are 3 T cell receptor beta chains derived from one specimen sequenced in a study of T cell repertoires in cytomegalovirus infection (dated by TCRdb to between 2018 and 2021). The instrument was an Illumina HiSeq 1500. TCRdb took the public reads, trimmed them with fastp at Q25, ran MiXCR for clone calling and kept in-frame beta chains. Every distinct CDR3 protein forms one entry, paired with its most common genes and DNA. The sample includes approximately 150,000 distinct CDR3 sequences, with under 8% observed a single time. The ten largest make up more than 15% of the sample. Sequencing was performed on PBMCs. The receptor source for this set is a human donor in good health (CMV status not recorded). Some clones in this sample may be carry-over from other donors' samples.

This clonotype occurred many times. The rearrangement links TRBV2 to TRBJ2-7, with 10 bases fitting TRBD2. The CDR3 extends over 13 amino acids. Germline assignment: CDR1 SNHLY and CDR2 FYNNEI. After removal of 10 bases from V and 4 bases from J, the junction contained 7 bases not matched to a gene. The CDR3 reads CATSSGGRYEQYF. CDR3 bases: TGTGCCACTTCTAGCGGGGGAAGATACGAGCAGTACTTC.

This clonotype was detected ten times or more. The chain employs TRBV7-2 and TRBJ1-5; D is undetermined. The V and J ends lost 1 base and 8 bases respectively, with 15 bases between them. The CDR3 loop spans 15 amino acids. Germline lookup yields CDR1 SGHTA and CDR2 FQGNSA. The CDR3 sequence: CASSLDGRKGEPQHF. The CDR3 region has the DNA TGTGCCAGCAGCTTAGACGGCCGAAAGGGCGAGCCCCAGCATTTT. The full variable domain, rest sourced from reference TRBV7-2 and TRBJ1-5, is GAGVSQSPSNKVTEKGKDVELRCDPISGHTALYWYRQSLGQGLEFLIYFQGNSAPDKSGLPSDRFSAERTGGSVSTLTIQRTQQEDSAVYLCASSLDGRKGEPQHFGDGTRLSIL.

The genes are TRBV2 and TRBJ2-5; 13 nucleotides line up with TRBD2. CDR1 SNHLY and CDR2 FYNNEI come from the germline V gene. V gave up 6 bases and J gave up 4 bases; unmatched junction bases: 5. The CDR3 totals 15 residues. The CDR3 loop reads CASRKTSGGRETQYF. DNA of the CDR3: TGTGCCAGCAGGAAGACTAGCGGGGGGAGAGAGACCCAGTACTTC.